Listed here is a single TCR beta chain. This sample was included in a study of graft-versus-host responses after intestinal transplantation. Germline CDR1 is ENHRY and CDR2 is SYGVKD. CDR3 length: 14 residues. V dropped 5 bases and J dropped 6; count of bases not matched to a gene: 1. The method was immunoSEQ multiplex PCR; TCRdb's version includes in-frame clones alone and lacks a portion of them. The sample has about 43,000 clones; about 95% are singletons. The TCR was taken from a human patient who received an intestinal transplant, so some T cells may come from the graft donor. The J gene is TRBJ2-2, the V gene TRBV10-3; 12 positions match TRBD2. The material was PBMCs, obtained 335 days after intestinal transplant. The CDR3 is CAISSSGRAGELFF. The CDR3, as DNA: TGTGCCATCAGTTCTAGCGGGAGGGCCGGGGAGCTGTTTTTT.